This TCR beta chain was captured by sequencing in a study of blood T cell repertoires in COVID-19. Across the whole study: Acute and convalescent COVID-19 samples came from the United States, Italy and Spain. T cells, B-cell-depleted T cells, or PBMCs supplied cDNA or gDNA.

Per the study methods: It was from reference gene primer amplification that nucleated cell counts were estimated. TCRdb keeps only in-frame clones here, not all; method: immunoSEQ multiplex PCR. Clonal size and the V and J genes are those of that table, whereas D and trimming came from the DNA. This table holds about 330,000 clones, 88% found once. The CDR3 consists of 15 residues. The germline V gene has CDR1 MGHRA and CDR2 YSYEKL. Germline trimming cut 6 bases from V and 10 bases from J; bases unmatched to any gene: 14. This TCR was sampled from a woman aged 45-60 years with active or convalescent COVID-19. This rearrangement joins TRBV4-1 to TRBJ2-1; 8 bases match TRBD2. The sequencing sample was made of peripheral blood. CDR3 bases: TGCGCCAGCAGAGGCGGGGGACTAGTGCTGGGGGAGCAGTTCTTC. Translation: CASRGGGLVLGEQFF.